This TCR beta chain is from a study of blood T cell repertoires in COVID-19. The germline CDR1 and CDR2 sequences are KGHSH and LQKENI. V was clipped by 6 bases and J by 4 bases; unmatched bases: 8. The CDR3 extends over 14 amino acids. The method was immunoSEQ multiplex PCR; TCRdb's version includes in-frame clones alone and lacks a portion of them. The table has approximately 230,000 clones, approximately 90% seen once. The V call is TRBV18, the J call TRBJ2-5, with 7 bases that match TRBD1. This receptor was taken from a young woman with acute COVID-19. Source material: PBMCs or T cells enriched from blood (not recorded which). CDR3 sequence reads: CASSQTGVRETQYF. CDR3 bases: TGTGCCAGCTCGCAAACAGGGGTACGAGAGACCCAGTACTTC.